The 10 T cell receptor beta chains in this list originate from one sample, sequenced in a study of control samples from healthy donors and cancer patients. Assay: immunoSEQ multiplex PCR; the TCRdb copy retains only in-frame clones and omits some. The sample has about 26,000 clones, 75% to 90% seen once; the top ten hold approximately 22%. Sequenced input: PBMCs. These receptors came from a man aged 55 to 70 with colorectal cancer.

V and J are TRBV24-1 and TRBJ2-1; D is undetermined. The germline CDR1 and CDR2 sequences are KGHDR and SFDVKD. The CDR3 contains 11 residues. Between the trimmed V and J ends, which lost 3 bases and 8 bases, there was a span of 4 bases. The CDR3 loop reads CATSDTDEQFF. In DNA form, the CDR3 reads TGTGCCACCAGTGATACGGATGAGCAGTTCTTC.

J is TRBJ1-2 and V is TRBV2, with 7 nucleotides matching TRBD1. Per germline, CDR1 SNHLY and CDR2 FYNNEI. The CDR3 totals 13 residues. The trim removed 6 bases at V and 1 base at J, leaving 2 bases unmatched. The CDR3 protein is CASRGQYNYGYTF. In nucleotides, the CDR3 is TGTGCCAGCAGGGGACAGTATAACTATGGCTACACCTTC. The entire variable domain, with the rest obtained from reference TRBV2 and TRBJ1-2, is as follows: EPEVTQTPSHQVTQMGQEVILRCVPISNHLYFYWYRQILGQKVEFLVSFYNNEISEKSEIFDDQFSVERPDGSNFTLKIRSTKLEDSAMYFCASRGQYNYGYTFGSGTRLTVV.

The chain recombines TRBV5-4 with TRBJ2-1; 9 positions agree with TRBD2. The germline V gene encodes CDR1 SGHNT and CDR2 YYREEE (reference sequence). This CDR3 is 15 amino acids long. Germline trimming cut 5 bases from V and 8 bases from J; bases unmatched to any gene: 11. CDR3 region: CASRAAGGTGHEQFF. CDR3 DNA sequence: TGTGCCAGCAGGGCCGCGGGGGGGACGGGCCATGAGCAGTTCTTC.

This chain links TRBV30 with TRBJ1-2, with D perhaps TRBD1 (6 bases). The germline gives CDR1 GTSNPN, CDR2 SVGIG (reference sequence). The CDR3 is 16 amino acids. V was cut by 3 bases and J by 3 bases, with 20 bases left in between. The CDR3, as DNA: TGTGCCTGGAGGTCCCCCCGACAGGCCCCATACTATGGCTACACCTTC. Translating it yields CAWRSPRQAPYYGYTF.

This chain joins TRBV6-6 and TRBJ1-5, with D perhaps matching TRBD1 (5 bases). The CDR3 contains 15 residues. V was clipped by 0 bases and J by 9 bases, with 15 bases between them. CDR1 and CDR2 (germline): MNHNY, SVGAGI (reference sequence). The CDR3 DNA is TGTGCCAGCAGTTACTCTGGGAGCCCGGGGCGGCCCCAGCATTTT. Residues: CASSYSGSPGRPQHF.

The chain joins TRBV5-5 to TRBJ1-4; D gene uncertain. The CDR3 has 15 residues. Germline CDR1 SGHKS, CDR2 YYEKEE (reference sequence). V was clipped by 0 bases and J by 0 bases, with 6 bases between them. The CDR3 region is CASSLGHPTNEKLFF. The CDR3 DNA reads TGTGCCAGCAGCTTGGGACACCCAACTAATGAAAAACTGTTTTTT.

The V gene is TRBV7-9, the J gene TRBJ1-1; no clear D. Germline-derived CDR1 and CDR2 are SEHNR and FQNEAQ (reference sequence). The CDR3 length is 13 residues. V lost 5 bases, J lost 4 bases, and 11 bases lay in between. The CDR3 region is CASSRQSGTEAFF. DNA of the CDR3: TGTGCCAGCAGCCGGCAGTCCGGCACTGAAGCTTTCTTT.

To note about this clone: Other DNA sequences in this sample translate to the same CDR3. The V and J genes are TRBV6-2 or TRBV6-3 and TRBJ1-3; unclear D gene. Germline V lookup: CDR1 MNHEY, CDR2 SVGEGT. Trimming left V 6 bases short and J 3 bases short, with 3 bases between. The CDR3 extends over 11 amino acids. The CDR3 nucleotides are TGTGCCAGCAGCCGTGGAAACACCATATATTTT. Amino acids: CASSRGNTIYF.

The rearrangement links TRBV27 to TRBJ1-1; a weak D match, TRBD1 (5 bases). With 3 bases removed from V and 5 bases from J, the gap between germline ends came to 19 bases. There are 16 residues in the CDR3. Germline CDR1 and CDR2: MNHEY and SMNVEV (reference sequence). The CDR3 reads CASSLRGVWGWTEAFF. CDR3 nucleotides: TGTGCCAGCAGTTTGAGAGGGGTATGGGGTTGGACTGAAGCTTTCTTT.

The table lists this clone with a few counts. The chain carries TRBV2 and TRBJ2-1, with D possibly matching TRBD1 (5 bases). The CDR3 has 13 amino acids. Germline V gene sequence: CDR1 SNHLY, CDR2 FYNNEI. V dropped 5 bases and J dropped 5 bases, with 10 bases sitting between them. CDR3 bases: TGTGCCAGCAGTTCCTCCAGGGACAATGAGCAGTTCTTC. Amino acid sequence: CASSSSRDNEQFF.